Listed below are T cell receptor beta chains from one sample, sequenced in a study of T-cell reconstitution after alpha-beta-depleted transplantation in children. TCRdb called the PCR reads again in MiXCR, with one record for every CDR3 protein. The sample lists fewer than 550,000 distinct CDR3 sequences; roughly a tenth were seen once. The sequencing used PBMCs, collected before TCRalphabeta/CD19-depleted stem cell transplant. These receptor sequences come from a child aged 2 to 15 with inherited bone marrow failure, due to receive a stem cell transplant. CDR3s include the opening cysteine and the closing phenylalanine or tryptophan. A D gene is named only where the DNA matches it firmly. Only part of the rows carry a size: once, few, many, or a class if the clone is expanded.

J gene: TRBJ1-3
clone size: many
D gene: .
V gene: TRBV9
CDR3 protein: CASSVLGSGNTIYF
CDR3 DNA: TGTGCCAGCAGCGTACTAGGCTCTGGAAACACCATATATTTT

J gene: TRBJ1-1
clone size: many
D gene: .
V gene: TRBV18
CDR3 protein: CASSGSGTEAFF
CDR3 DNA: TGTGCCAGCTCAGGATCGGGCACTGAAGCTTTCTTT

J gene: TRBJ2-7
clone size: once
D gene: .
V gene: TRBV9
CDR3 protein: CASSRGGVPGTYEQYF
CDR3 DNA: TGTGCCAGCAGCAGAGGGGGGGTGCCTGGGACCTACGAGCAGTACTTC

J gene: TRBJ2-5
clone size: few
D gene: .
V gene: TRBV20-1
CDR3 protein: CSAGAGETQYF
CDR3 DNA: TGCAGTGCTGGCGCGGGAGAGACCCAGTACTTC

J gene: TRBJ1-4
clone size: many
D gene: .
V gene: TRBV20-1
CDR3 protein: CSARDAGAEEKLFF
CDR3 DNA: TGCAGTGCTAGAGATGCGGGGGCAGAGGAAAAACTGTTTTTT

J gene: TRBJ1-1
clone size: many
D gene: .
V gene: TRBV7-9
CDR3 protein: CASSTPGHPRTEAFF
CDR3 DNA: TGTGCCAGCAGCACACCAGGACACCCTCGGACTGAAGCTTTCTTT

J gene: TRBJ2-1
clone size: many
D gene: TRBD2
V gene: TRBV5-1
CDR3 protein: CASKLATYYDEQFF
CDR3 DNA: TGCGCCAGCAAACTAGCGACCTACTACGATGAGCAGTTCTTC

J gene: TRBJ2-5
clone size: many
D gene: TRBD1
V gene: TRBV29-1
CDR3 protein: CSVGQGQETQYF
CDR3 DNA: TGCAGCGTGGGACAGGGCCAAGAGACCCAGTACTTC

J gene: TRBJ2-1
clone size: .
D gene: .
V gene: TRBV19
CDR3 protein: CASSIEGSVPFFYNEQFF
CDR3 DNA: TGTGCCAGTAGTATAGAAGGTAGCGTCCCCTTCTTTTACAATGAGCAGTTCTTC

J gene: TRBJ2-1
clone size: few
D gene: TRBD2
V gene: TRBV10-2
CDR3 protein: CASTGRLAGVGRDNEQFF
CDR3 DNA: TGCGCCAGTACCGGGCGACTAGCGGGAGTGGGAAGGGACAATGAGCAGTTCTTC

J gene: TRBJ2-4
clone size: many
D gene: TRBD1
V gene: TRBV20-1
CDR3 protein: CSASRLNRGQNIQYF
CDR3 DNA: TGCAGTGCTAGCCGCTTAAACAGGGGGCAAAACATTCAGTACTTC

J gene: TRBJ2-3
clone size: many
D gene: .
V gene: TRBV4-3
CDR3 protein: CASSQGLVSAGATQYF
CDR3 DNA: TGCGCCAGCAGCCAAGGACTAGTGAGTGCCGGGGCTACGCAGTATTTT

J gene: TRBJ2-1
clone size: many
D gene: TRBD2
V gene: TRBV6-2/TRBV6-3
CDR3 protein: CASRVLAAVYNEQFF
CDR3 DNA: TGTGCCAGCAGGGTGCTAGCGGCCGTCTACAATGAGCAGTTCTTC

J gene: TRBJ1-2
clone size: many
D gene: TRBD1
V gene: TRBV5-1
CDR3 protein: CASSSGQTYGYTF
CDR3 DNA: TGCGCCAGCAGCTCGGGACAGACCTATGGCTACACCTTC

J gene: TRBJ1-1
clone size: many
D gene: .
V gene: TRBV10-3
CDR3 protein: CAISDWGQNTEAFF
CDR3 DNA: TGTGCCATCAGTGATTGGGGGCAGAACACTGAAGCTTTCTTT

J gene: TRBJ2-2
clone size: many
D gene: .
V gene: TRBV5-1
CDR3 protein: CASSLEQGQPGELFF
CDR3 DNA: TGCGCCAGCAGCTTGGAACAGGGCCAACCCGGGGAGCTGTTTTTT

J gene: TRBJ2-2
clone size: many
D gene: .
V gene: TRBV10-1
CDR3 protein: CASSDWRSTGELFF
CDR3 DNA: TGCGCCAGCAGTGATTGGCGGTCCACCGGGGAGCTGTTTTTT